This T cell receptor beta chain is drawn from a study of blood T cell repertoires in COVID-19. The wider study: COVID-19 samples from acute and convalescent phases originated in the United States, Italy and Spain.

Clones were read by immunoSEQ multiplex PCR, and TCRdb kept only the in-frame ones, dropping some. The sample has about 64,000 clones, about nine tenths seen once; the top ten hold around 3.5%. V dropped 3 bases and J dropped 3; count of bases not matched to a gene: 9. Germline assignment: CDR1 LGHDT and CDR2 YNNKEL (reference sequence). This CDR3 has 16 amino acids. The TCR sequence derives from a man over 45 with active COVID-19. Sequences were obtained from peripheral blood. The chain couples TRBV3-1 (or the pseudogene TRBV3-2) to TRBJ2-3; TRBD2 matches 7 bases. The CDR3 reads CASSQVGGGGTDTQYF. For the CDR3, the DNA is TGTGCCAGCAGCCAGGTGGGGGGGGGAGGGACAGATACGCAGTATTTT.